Listed below are T cell receptor beta chains from one sample, sequenced in a study of T-cell reconstitution after alpha-beta-depleted transplantation in children. TCRdb re-analysed the PCR reads in MiXCR, keeping a single row per CDR3 protein. The table records approximately 210,000 distinct CDR3 sequences, approximately 17% of them present only once. The sequencing here drew on PBMCs, mostly from graft donor cells, taken 360 days after TCRalphabeta/CD19-depleted stem cell transplant. The receptors were sampled from a male patient between 2 and 10 years old who had a stem cell transplant for acute lymphoblastic leukemia, so the T cells may come from the graft donor. Each CDR3 is given without its conserved first and last residue. Fields, in order: V gene, CDR3 protein.

v_gene: TRBV12-3/TRBV12-4; CDR3aa: ASSLGLQGWEQF
v_gene: TRBV20-1; CDR3aa: SAQAGNSYEQY
v_gene: TRBV12-3/TRBV12-4; CDR3aa: ASSLSGRNTIY
v_gene: TRBV28; CDR3aa: ASSLTGWQTQY
v_gene: TRBV6-5; CDR3aa: ASSYSLDLGTEAF
v_gene: TRBV2; CDR3aa: ASKPGTDGYEQY
v_gene: TRBV5-1; CDR3aa: ASTNRGLGNEQF
v_gene: TRBV20-1; CDR3aa: SAYYTDTQY
v_gene: TRBV6-2/TRBV6-3; CDR3aa: ASSKHGSSSYNEQF
v_gene: TRBV28; CDR3aa: ASSLLGAPSNEQF
v_gene: TRBV12-3/TRBV12-4; CDR3aa: ASSYGDQGLYEQY
v_gene: TRBV7-3; CDR3aa: ASSLRQGAGEAF
v_gene: TRBV9; CDR3aa: ASSNNRDPPTNEQF
v_gene: TRBV20-1; CDR3aa: SARDPSGRASNEQF
v_gene: TRBV6-5; CDR3aa: ASSPPGDTQY
v_gene: TRBV6-2/TRBV6-3; CDR3aa: ASSYRDRRLGTYEQY
v_gene: TRBV11-1; CDR3aa: ASSLSGSGELF
v_gene: TRBV12-3/TRBV12-4; CDR3aa: ASSLGTGDEQF
v_gene: TRBV6-1; CDR3aa: ASSLADSYEQY
v_gene: TRBV29-1; CDR3aa: SVALLAEETQY
v_gene: TRBV7-9; CDR3aa: ASSSLEGGPNEQF
v_gene: TRBV2; CDR3aa: ASSEAGRDTEAF
v_gene: TRBV18; CDR3aa: ASSSDVAGQGENTIY
v_gene: TRBV29-1; CDR3aa: SVGRITDTQY
v_gene: TRBV12-3/TRBV12-4; CDR3aa: ASSLSSGNTGELF
v_gene: TRBV7-9; CDR3aa: ASSLRRPGTGYQPQH
v_gene: TRBV3-1; CDR3aa: ASSQDVKISTDTQY
v_gene: TRBV6-2/TRBV6-3; CDR3aa: ASFSGGPSGELF
v_gene: TRBV12-3/TRBV12-4; CDR3aa: ASTPGGSTGELF
v_gene: TRBV7-8; CDR3aa: ASSGRTWSSSYEQY
v_gene: TRBV27; CDR3aa: ASSFLGGRSGANVLT
v_gene: TRBV20-1; CDR3aa: SARVMGHEQF
v_gene: TRBV11-2; CDR3aa: ASSSDSLETQY
v_gene: TRBV18; CDR3aa: ASSPLPSGGTSTDTQY
v_gene: TRBV4-2; CDR3aa: ASSQAEGTQDTQY
v_gene: TRBV5-6; CDR3aa: ASSPIGQENTDTQY
v_gene: TRBV12-3/TRBV12-4; CDR3aa: ASSSDRYGYT
v_gene: TRBV5-1; CDR3aa: ASSLGIQSIPLF
v_gene: TRBV2; CDR3aa: ASSGRGTDSPLH
v_gene: TRBV29-1; CDR3aa: SVPQGGEQY
v_gene: TRBV6-2/TRBV6-3; CDR3aa: ASSALVQLNTEAF
v_gene: TRBV12-3/TRBV12-4; CDR3aa: ASVDLEGMEHTIY
v_gene: TRBV5-1; CDR3aa: ASNPGDRVTYEQY
v_gene: TRBV4-3; CDR3aa: ASSQGLADYEQY
v_gene: TRBV20-1; CDR3aa: SARDPTGLQETQY
v_gene: TRBV10-3; CDR3aa: AIRPSGGADTQY
v_gene: TRBV7-9; CDR3aa: ASSLPQGSSEAF
v_gene: TRBV15; CDR3aa: ATSRSNQPQH
v_gene: TRBV12-3/TRBV12-4; CDR3aa: ASSDGGQGYGYT
v_gene: TRBV15; CDR3aa: ATSRVRGVQETQY
v_gene: TRBV3-1; CDR3aa: ASSQLQGYTEAF
v_gene: TRBV20-1; CDR3aa: SARRRDRTDTQY
v_gene: TRBV5-1; CDR3aa: ASSLVAGRAGNTIY
v_gene: TRBV7-3; CDR3aa: ASSPPGGQYNEQF
v_gene: TRBV6-1; CDR3aa: ASSARTGNLPYEQY
v_gene: TRBV12-3/TRBV12-4; CDR3aa: ASNLLGFPPAEQF
v_gene: TRBV20-1; CDR3aa: SARAAGGGETQY